Below are 24 T cell receptor beta chains sequenced from a single sample in a study of CD8+CD57+ T cells in acquired aplastic anemia. The use of genomic DNA as template underpinned the TCR beta VDJ and CDR3 profiling. MiXCR was run by TCRdb on the reads, yielding one entry per CDR3 protein. This table holds over 100,000 distinct CDR3 sequences, less than 45% found once. Material: sorted CD4+, CD8+, or CD8+CD57+ T cells (not recorded which) from PBMCs. The receptors derive from a human donor in good health, serving as a control.

This chain connects TRBV10-3 to TRBJ1-5; D unresolved. Germline lookup yields CDR1 ENHRY and CDR2 SYGVKD. Trimming shortened V by 3 bases and J by 0 bases, and 6 bases separated the two germline ends. The CDR3 loop spans 14 amino acids. The CDR3 loop is CAISERISNQPQHF. CDR3 nucleotide sequence: TGTGCCATCAGTGAACGGATTAGCAATCAGCCCCAGCATTTT.

This clonotype was recorded only once. This chain links TRBV20-1 with TRBJ1-1; 8 nucleotides match TRBD1. The V segment lost 3 bases and the J segment 7 bases; nucleotides outside the gene matches: 4. The germline CDR1 and CDR2 sequences are DFQATT and SNEGSKA (reference sequence). The CDR3 has 12 residues. The CDR3 is CSASGQGGEAFF. The CDR3 coding sequence is TGCAGTGCTAGCGGACAGGGCGGTGAAGCTTTCTTT.

The chain uses TRBV29-1 and TRBJ1-3, with no clear D. CDR1 SQVTM and CDR2 ANQGSEA come from the germline V gene. The CDR3 has 13 residues. V was shortened by 7 bases and J by 0 bases, with 10 bases between the two germline ends. The CDR3 DNA reads as TGCAGCGGGGTATCCTTCTCTGGAAACACCATATATTTT. It translates to CSGVSFSGNTIYF.

The chain employs TRBV5-1 and TRBJ1-2; 9 positions agree with TRBD1. Germline V gives CDR1 SGHRS, CDR2 YFSETQ. V lost 4 bases, J lost 0 bases, and 4 bases stayed unmatched. The CDR3 extends over 15 amino acids. The CDR3 sequence: CASSKGTGTNYGYTF. CDR3 bases: TGCGCCAGCAGCAAAGGGACAGGGACTAACTATGGCTACACCTTC.

This clonotype was recorded at least ten times. The rearrangement uses TRBV12-5 and TRBJ2-1, with a tentative D call TRBD2 (5 bases). The CDR3 spans 12 residues. V gave up 4 bases and J gave up 16 bases, with 17 bases separating them. Germline loops: CDR1 LGHNT, CDR2 FRNRAP. The CDR3 DNA reads TGTGCTAGTGGTTCCCCTATGGGAGAACGCTTCTTC. Translated, it gives CASGSPMGERFF.

The chain carries TRBV6-4 and TRBJ2-3; D is possibly TRBD1 (5 bases). CDR3 length: 16 residues. Trimming stripped 0 bases from V and 6 bases from J, with 16 bases between. Looked up from germline, CDR1 is MRHNA and CDR2 is SNTAGT. The CDR3 sequence is CASSDSSQGTWDTQYF. CDR3 coding DNA: TGTGCCAGCAGTGACTCTTCCCAGGGTACTTGGGATACGCAGTATTTT.

This clonotype was counted many times. J is TRBJ2-1 and V is TRBV20-1; 11 bases match TRBD2. After removal of 1 base from V and 9 bases from J, the junction contained 8 bases not matched to a gene. CDR1 and CDR2 (germline): DFQATT, SNEGSKA (reference sequence). CDR3 length: 15 amino acids. CDR3 amino acids: CSARVGSGGAGEQFF. The CDR3 nucleotides read TGCAGTGCTAGAGTGGGTAGCGGGGGGGCCGGTGAGCAGTTCTTC.

This chain joins TRBV15 and TRBJ2-1; 10 bases are a match to TRBD2. The CDR3 runs 15 residues. Per the germline V gene, CDR1 is LNHNV and CDR2 is YYDKDF (reference sequence). V dropped 0 bases and J dropped 7; count of bases not matched to a gene: 3. CDR3 nucleotides: TGTGCCACCAGCAGAGATGCTAGCGGGGGAAATGAGCAGTTCTTC. It yields the protein CATSRDASGGNEQFF.

Of note for this clonotype: The junction departs from the called germline gene at one end, perhaps through a read error. The chain has TRBV11-1 and TRBJ2-3; 7 nucleotides agree with TRBD1. The V gene's germline CDR1 is SGHAT and CDR2 FQDESV (reference sequence). The CDR3 covers 14 residues. In nucleotides, the CDR3 is TGTGCCACCAGCAGTTTACAGGGGTCAGATACGCAGTATTTT. Its translation: CATSSLQGSDTQYF.

This clonotype came up a few times. V gene TRBV18 combines with J gene TRBJ2-7; possibly TRBD1 for D (7 bases). The germline V gene encodes CDR1 KGHSH and CDR2 LQKENI. This CDR3 contains 16 residues. Trimming removed 6 bases from V and 1 base from J, with 19 bases in between. The CDR3 is CASSSPTQGGSYEQYF. The CDR3 DNA follows: TGTGCCAGCTCGTCCCCGACCCAGGGGGGATCCTACGAGCAGTACTTC.

This clonotype showed up many times. The chain employs TRBV29-1 and TRBJ2-5; D is uncertain. In germline, CDR1 is SQVTM, CDR2 ANQGSEA. Trimming took 4 bases from V and 3 from J, leaving 9 bases between them. The CDR3 totals 12 residues. DNA of the CDR3: TGCAGCGTTGTCCGGAGCGAAGAGACCCAGTACTTC. This gives the protein CSVVRSEETQYF.

The chain links TRBV27 to TRBJ2-1, with D uncertain. Trimming stripped 4 bases from V and 0 bases from J, with 16 bases between. The CDR3 consists of 17 residues. Looked up from germline, CDR1 is MNHEY and CDR2 is SMNVEV (reference sequence). In DNA form, the CDR3 reads TGTGCCAGCAGTTCAGAAGGCGGACCTTACTCCTACAATGAGCAGTTCTTC. Its translation is CASSSEGGPYSYNEQFF.

This clonotype was recorded at least ten times. The V gene is TRBV19, the J gene TRBJ2-3; TRBD2 matches 8 bases. J lost 3 bases, V lost 5 bases, and 4 bases had no gene match. CDR3 length equals 14 residues. In germline, CDR1 is LNHDA, CDR2 SQIVND (reference sequence). The CDR3 loop reads CASSVIAGTDTQYF. The CDR3 DNA follows: TGTGCCAGTAGTGTCATAGCGGGGACAGATACGCAGTATTTT.

Comment on this clonotype: The missing conserved phenylalanine or tryptophan at the end of this CDR3 makes a read error likely. V gene TRBV5-1 combines with J gene TRBJ1-2, with D maybe TRBD1 (6 bases). The germline V gene encodes CDR1 SGHRS and CDR2 YFSETQ. V was shortened by 4 bases and J by 2 bases, with 9 bases between the two germline ends. The CDR3 has 13 residues. CDR3 amino acids: CASSRGQNYGYTL. CDR3 sequence (DNA): TGCGCCAGCAGCAGGGGACAAAACTATGGCTACACCCTC.

In its sample, this clonotype was seen a few times. The V and J genes are TRBV29-1 and TRBJ1-6; maybe TRBD1 (6 bases). V lost 4 bases, J lost 2 bases, and 9 bases lay in between. Germline CDR1 SQVTM, CDR2 ANQGSEA. The CDR3 covers 14 residues. In DNA, the CDR3 is TGCAGCGTTGGAGAGGGGGCCTATAATTCACCCCTCCACTTT. Protein: CSVGEGAYNSPLHF.

This clonotype was counted ten times or more. This chain links TRBV12-3 or TRBV12-4 with TRBJ1-1; D uncertain. This CDR3 is 12 amino acids long. The V end lost 3 bases, the J end lost 4 bases, and 6 bases lay between the germline ends. CDR3: CASSFLRTEAFF. The CDR3 region has the DNA TGTGCCAGCAGTTTTTTGCGCACTGAAGCTTTCTTT.

This sequence joins TRBV7-6 and TRBJ2-7; 7 positions match TRBD1. The trim removed 8 bases at V and 3 bases at J, leaving 4 bases unmatched. The CDR3 is 12 residues long. The germline gives CDR1 SGHVS, CDR2 FNYEAQ. Here the CDR3 DNA reads TGTGCCAGCGGGCAGGGGGTCTACGAGCAGTACTTC. It encodes CASGQGVYEQYF. Full variable domain (missing parts from reference TRBV7-6 and TRBJ2-7): GAGVSQSPRYKVTKRGQDVALRCDPISGHVSLYWYRQALGQGPEFLTYFNYEAQQDKSGLPNDRFSAERPEGSISTLTIQRTEQRDSAMYRCASGQGVYEQYFGPGTRLTVT.

This clonotype has a count of ten or more. CDR3 in DNA: TGTGCCAGCAGCCCCGGCGGGGAGCTGTTTTTT. Its translation: CASSPGGELFF. V gene TRBV7-2 combines with J gene TRBJ2-2; D gene ambiguous. The germline V gene has CDR1 SGHTA and CDR2 FQGNSA. The CDR3 loop spans 11 amino acids. V was cut by 5 bases and J by 7 bases, with 5 bases left in between. Combining the CDR3 with reference TRBV7-2 and TRBJ2-2 gives the whole variable domain GAGVSQSPSNKVTEKGKDVELRCDPISGHTALYWYRQSLGQGLEFLIYFQGNSAPDKSGLPSDRFSAERTGGSVSTLTIQRTQQEDSAVYLCASSPGGELFFGEGSRLTVL.

This clonotype was seen ten or more times. The V and J genes are TRBV27 and TRBJ2-5; 10 bases line up with TRBD2. This CDR3 has 16 residues. V shed 1 base and J 0 bases; nucleotides not matched to a gene: 2. Per the germline V gene, CDR1 is MNHEY and CDR2 is SMNVEV (reference sequence). In DNA form, the CDR3 reads TGTGCCAGCAGTTTATTTAGCGGGGGGTACCAAGAGACCCAGTACTTC. Translated, it gives CASSLFSGGYQETQYF.

This clonotype was counted at least ten times. The chain has TRBV12-3 or TRBV12-4 and TRBJ1-6, with 9 positions matching TRBD1. This CDR3 comprises 14 residues. The junction had 3 bases not matched to a gene; V was cut back by 6 bases and J by 6 bases. The CDR3 DNA follows: TGTGCCAGCAGAACGGACAGGGGTAATTCACCCCTCCACTTT. Translating gives CASRTDRGNSPLHF.

There are many counts of this clonotype. The chain couples TRBV3-1 to TRBJ1-1, with 7 bases matching TRBD1. V lost 7 bases to trimming and J lost 4 bases; unmatched junction nucleotides: 3. Germline V CDR1 and CDR2: LGHDT, YNNKEL (reference sequence). CDR3 length: 12 residues. This chain's CDR3 is CASTRQGTEAFF. The CDR3 coding sequence is TGTGCCAGCACCCGACAGGGCACTGAAGCTTTCTTT. The full variable domain, its missing parts supplied by reference TRBV3-1 and TRBJ1-1, is DTAVSQTPKYLVTQMGNDKSIKCEQNLGHDTMYWYKQDSKKFLKIMFSYNNKELIINETVPNRFSPKSPDKAHLNLHINSLELGDSAVYFCASTRQGTEAFFGQGTRLTVV.

The chain combines TRBV24-1 with TRBJ1-1; D not certain. The CDR3 has 13 residues. V shed 5 bases and J shed 0 bases, with 6 bases lying between them. CDR1 is KGHDR and CDR2 is SFDVKD in the germline V gene. This chain's CDR3 is CATSGGLNTEAFF. The CDR3 region has the DNA TGTGCCACCAGTGGCGGTCTGAACACTGAAGCTTTCTTT.

This clonotype was observed at least ten times. This chain joins TRBV6-2 or TRBV6-3 and TRBJ1-6; D is uncertain. Germline loops: CDR1 MNHEY, CDR2 SVGEGT. This CDR3 contains 18 residues. The ends were cut back, 2 bases at V and 9 bases at J, with 23 bases in the middle. This chain's CDR3 is CASSYLSQKSATISPLHF. In nucleotides, the CDR3 is TGTGCCAGCAGTTACCTGTCACAGAAAAGTGCAACGATTTCACCCCTCCACTTT.

There are a few counts of this clonotype. The chain combines TRBV19 with TRBJ2-7; D may be TRBD2 (5 bases). The germline CDR1 and CDR2 sequences are LNHDA and SQIVND (reference sequence). The CDR3 runs to 16 residues. Trimming stripped 2 bases from V and 3 bases from J, with 17 bases between. In DNA, the CDR3 is TGTGCCAGTAGTATAATTGGAGGCAGCCTCGTCTACGAGCAGTACTTC. It yields the protein CASSIIGGSLVYEQYF.